A selection of T cell receptor beta chains follows, all from one sample in a study of blood T cell repertoires in COVID-19. Sequencing used immunoSEQ multiplex PCR; TCRdb keeps in-frame clones, though not all of them. The sample contains approximately 300,000 clones, 85% to 90% of which appear only once. Sample: peripheral blood. These TCRs come from a woman between 40 and 50 years old with acute or convalescent COVID-19. Each CDR3 is given with its conserved first and last residue. A D gene is named only where the DNA matches it firmly. Clone size appears in some rows only: once, few, many, or a class for an expanded clone.

clone size	V gene	D gene	J gene	CDR3 protein	CDR3 DNA
-	TRBV5-1	-	TRBJ1-2	CASSADVRGGYTF	TGCGCCAGCAGCGCCGACGTGCGGGGAGGCTACACCTTC
-	TRBV15	-	TRBJ1-2	CATSRAVTGYGYTF	TGTGCCACCAGCAGAGCTGTGACAGGCTATGGCTACACCTTC
-	TRBV9	TRBD1	TRBJ1-5	CASSAGQGEYQPQHF	TGTGCCAGCAGCGCCGGACAGGGTGAATATCAGCCCCAGCATTTT
-	TRBV4-2	-	TRBJ1-1	CASSQGVEAFF	TGTGCCAGCAGCCAGGGAGTCGAAGCTTTCTTT
-	TRBV30	-	TRBJ1-1	CAWRIGLKTGTEAFF	TGTGCCTGGAGAATCGGACTCAAGACGGGCACTGAAGCTTTCTTT
-	TRBV6-1	TRBD1	TRBJ1-1	CASSDGTANTEAFF	TGTGCCAGCAGTGATGGGACAGCAAACACTGAAGCTTTCTTT
-	TRBV11-1	-	TRBJ2-5	CASSLSRSIETQYF	TGTGCCAGCAGCTTATCTAGATCTATAGAGACCCAGTACTTC
-	TRBV5-1	-	TRBJ1-1	CASSPRESAEAFF	TGCGCCAGCAGCCCCAGGGAATCTGCTGAAGCTTTCTTT
-	TRBV19	-	TRBJ1-6	CASGREGHNSPLHF	TGTGCCAGTGGTCGAGAGGGCCATAATTCACCCCTCCACTTT
few	TRBV12-3/TRBV12-4	-	TRBJ1-2	CASSQGRDYGYTF	TGTGCCAGCAGCCAAGGGCGGGACTATGGCTACACCTTC
-	TRBV24-1	-	TRBJ1-2	CATSLGGYGYTF	TGTGCCACCAGTTTGGGGGGCTATGGCTACACCTTC
-	TRBV7-9	TRBD1	TRBJ1-1	CASSVGQGAKAFF	TGTGCCAGCAGCGTGGGACAGGGGGCCAAAGCTTTCTTT
-	TRBV5-4	TRBD1	TRBJ1-2	CASSLGSGGPNYGYTF	TGTGCCAGCAGCTTGGGCTCAGGGGGTCCAAACTATGGCTACACCTTC
-	TRBV6-5	-	TRBJ1-2	CASSRTRGYGYTF	TGTGCCAGCAGTCGCACGCGGGGCTATGGCTACACCTTC
-	TRBV5-4	-	TRBJ1-2	CASSPQANYGYTF	TGTGCCAGCAGCCCACAGGCTAACTATGGCTACACCTTC
-	TRBV2	TRBD1	TRBJ1-1	CASTTGVGTEAFF	TGTGCCAGCACGACAGGGGTTGGCACTGAAGCTTTCTTT
-	TRBV7-3	-	TRBJ2-1	CASSLTRGHLGNEQFF	TGTGCCAGCAGCTTAACGCGGGGCCACCTGGGGAATGAGCAGTTCTTC
once	TRBV2	-	TRBJ2-2	CASSGSTGELFF	TGTGCCAGCAGTGGGAGCACCGGGGAGCTGTTTTTT
-	TRBV24-1	-	TRBJ2-1	CATSDSRQAEDEQFF	TGTGCCACCAGTGATAGCAGACAGGCGGAGGATGAGCAGTTCTTC
-	TRBV19	TRBD1	TRBJ1-5	CASQYGGQGGSNQPQHF	TGTGCCAGTCAGTACGGGGGACAGGGGGGAAGCAATCAGCCCCAGCATTTT
-	TRBV5-1	TRBD2	TRBJ2-1	CASRSGGTTYNEQFF	TGCGCCAGCAGAAGCGGGGGGACCACCTACAATGAGCAGTTCTTC
-	TRBV3-1/TRBV3-2	-	TRBJ1-3	CASSSLAASGNTIYF	TGTGCCAGCAGCTCCCTCGCGGCCTCTGGAAACACCATATATTTT
-	TRBV15	-	TRBJ1-6	CATSRDLSRRKLNSPLHF	TGTGCCACCAGCAGAGATCTTTCAAGGCGGAAACTTAATTCACCCCTCCACTTT
-	TRBV7-8	-	TRBJ2-3	CASSLDLRNTQYF	TGTGCCAGCAGCTTAGATTTGCGGAATACGCAGTATTTT
-	TRBV24-1	-	TRBJ1-3	CATSDSTSLSGNTIYF	TGTGCCACCAGTGACTCCACTAGTCTCTCTGGAAACACCATATATTTT
-	TRBV6-4	TRBD2	TRBJ2-1	CASSSDYGGGVEQFF	TGTGCCAGCAGTTCCGACTATGGCGGGGGGGTTGAGCAGTTCTTC
few	TRBV15	TRBD1	TRBJ1-2	CATSRTGFSYGYTF	TGTGCCACCAGCAGGACAGGGTTTAGCTATGGCTACACCTTC
-	TRBV19	TRBD2	TRBJ2-2	CASSLRPGGLNTGELFF	TGTGCCAGTAGTCTGCGGCCGGGGGGATTAAACACCGGGGAGCTGTTTTTT
-	TRBV27	-	TRBJ2-1	CASRGGLFGFGEQFF	TGTGCCAGCAGGGGGGGATTGTTCGGGTTCGGTGAGCAGTTCTTC
-	TRBV29-1	-	TRBJ2-3	CSVAPRLGDTQYF	TGCAGCGTTGCTCCTCGACTTGGAGATACGCAGTATTTT
-	TRBV12-3/TRBV12-4	TRBD1	TRBJ2-5	CASSRQGPETQYF	TGTGCCAGCAGTCGACAGGGGCCAGAGACCCAGTACTTC
-	TRBV6-5	-	TRBJ1-5	CASRAVSNQPQHF	TGTGCCAGCAGGGCGGTTAGCAATCAGCCCCAGCATTTT
-	TRBV29-1	TRBD1	TRBJ2-3	CSVEEGHRGFSDTQYF	TGCAGCGTTGAAGAAGGTCACAGGGGGTTCTCAGATACGCAGTATTTT
-	TRBV5-1	-	TRBJ1-2	CASSQSYLQGNYGYTF	TGCGCCAGCAGCCAATCCTATTTGCAGGGTAACTATGGCTACACCTTC
-	TRBV4-2	-	TRBJ2-3	CASSPRVEGTDTQYF	TGTGCCAGCAGCCCCCGAGTAGAGGGCACAGATACGCAGTATTTT
-	TRBV10-2	-	TRBJ2-3	CASRVTGTPPDTQYF	TGCGCCAGCAGGGTTACAGGGACCCCCCCCGATACGCAGTATTTT
-	TRBV5-1	TRBD1	TRBJ1-2	CASSLTTGTGVAYGYTF	TGCGCCAGCAGCTTGACCACCGGGACAGGGGTAGCATATGGCTACACCTTC
-	TRBV29-1	TRBD1	TRBJ1-5	CSVGQGANQPQHF	TGCAGCGTGGGACAGGGGGCCAATCAGCCCCAGCATTTT
-	TRBV3-1/TRBV3-2	-	TRBJ1-2	CASSQGQVYGYTF	TGTGCCAGCAGCCAAGGACAGGTCTATGGCTACACCTTC
-	TRBV25-1	-	TRBJ2-3	CASSEAGTDTQYF	TGTGCCAGCAGTGAGGCGGGCACAGATACGCAGTATTTT
-	TRBV9	-	TRBJ2-3	CASSPWRAPSTDTQYF	TGTGCCAGCAGCCCTTGGAGGGCGCCTAGCACAGATACGCAGTATTTT
-	TRBV11-3	-	TRBJ1-1	CASSLGGPAFF	TGTGCCAGCAGCTTAGGGGGGCCAGCTTTCTTT
-	TRBV3-1/TRBV3-2	TRBD1	TRBJ2-3	CASSQEGQAWTDTQYF	TGTGCCAGCAGCCAAGAAGGACAGGCCTGGACAGATACGCAGTATTTT
-	TRBV2	-	TRBJ1-2	CAGGLNYGYTF	TGTGCCGGGGGCCTTAACTATGGCTACACCTTC
-	TRBV30	TRBD2	TRBJ2-1	CASSQSGGTNEQFF	TGTGCCTCGAGCCAGAGCGGGGGGACTAATGAGCAGTTCTTC
-	TRBV4-2	TRBD1	TRBJ1-2	CASSPPGQGASYTF	TGTGCCAGCAGCCCTCCGGGACAGGGTGCTAGCTACACCTTC
-	TRBV14	TRBD2	TRBJ2-5	CASSQGRTSGGAGETQYF	TGTGCCAGCAGCCAAGGAAGGACTAGCGGGGGGGCAGGGGAGACCCAGTACTTC
-	TRBV28	-	TRBJ1-5	CASSLISWGGQPQHF	TGTGCCAGCAGTTTAATTTCTTGGGGGGGACAGCCCCAGCATTTT
-	TRBV29-1	-	TRBJ2-2	CSVSEPPTDTGELFF	TGCAGCGTCTCCGAGCCTCCCACCGACACCGGGGAGCTGTTTTTT
once	TRBV7-9	TRBD1	TRBJ1-1	CASSPPDRGVDTEAFF	TGTGCCAGCAGCCCGCCGGACAGGGGAGTAGACACTGAAGCTTTCTTT
-	TRBV4-1	-	TRBJ1-1	CASSRATGPNTEAFF	TGCGCCAGCAGCCGGGCCACAGGGCCCAACACTGAAGCTTTCTTT
-	TRBV5-4	-	TRBJ2-5	CASSFQDTQETQYF	TGTGCCAGCAGCTTCCAAGACACCCAAGAGACCCAGTACTTC
-	TRBV5-6	TRBD1	TRBJ2-5	CASSGGQGKETQYF	TGTGCCAGCAGCGGCGGACAGGGAAAAGAGACCCAGTACTTC
-	TRBV7-9	-	TRBJ2-2	CASSTGYDGELFF	TGTGCCAGCTCGACAGGATATGACGGGGAGCTGTTTTTT
-	TRBV3-1/TRBV3-2	-	TRBJ1-5	CASSQSANQPQHF	TGTGCCAGCAGCCAATCAGCGAATCAGCCCCAGCATTTT